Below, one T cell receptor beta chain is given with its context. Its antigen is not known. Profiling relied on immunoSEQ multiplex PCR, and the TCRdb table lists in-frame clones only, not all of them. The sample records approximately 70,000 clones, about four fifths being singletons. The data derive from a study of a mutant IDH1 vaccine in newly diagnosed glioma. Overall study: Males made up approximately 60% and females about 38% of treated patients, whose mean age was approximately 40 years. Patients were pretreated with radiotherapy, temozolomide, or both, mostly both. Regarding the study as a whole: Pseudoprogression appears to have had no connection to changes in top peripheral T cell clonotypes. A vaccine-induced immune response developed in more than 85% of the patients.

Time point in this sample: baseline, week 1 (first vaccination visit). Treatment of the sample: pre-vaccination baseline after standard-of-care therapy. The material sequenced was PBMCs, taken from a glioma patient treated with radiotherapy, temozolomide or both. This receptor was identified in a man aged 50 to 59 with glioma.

CDR3 in amino acids: CAISEQGTDTQYF. Here the CDR3 DNA reads TGTGCCATCAGTGAGCAGGGGACAGATACGCAGTATTTT. The chain is built from TRBV10-3 and TRBJ2-3; the D gene is possibly TRBD1 (6 bases). The CDR3 totals 13 residues. V lost 2 bases, J lost 3 bases, and 6 bases lay in between. The germline CDR1 and CDR2 sequences are ENHRY and SYGVKD.